This T cell receptor beta chain was identified in a study of chemoradiotherapy in HPV16-positive cancers. The repertoire was sequenced with immunoSEQ multiplex PCR; TCRdb's copy has only in-frame clones and lacks some. The sample holds about 4,400 clones, approximately 77% seen once. This clone was recorded once. Germline CDR1 reads LNHDA; CDR2 reads SQIVND (reference sequence). The ends were cut back, 5 bases at V and 3 bases at J, with 17 bases in the middle. CDR3 length equals 15 residues. The chain joins TRBV19 to TRBJ2-7; the D call may be TRBD1 or TRBD2 (6 bases each). The receptor was isolated from a human donor with HPV-associated anogenital cancer. Sequences were derived from tumor tissue, sampled from a patient who underwent chemoradiotherapy. CDR3 in amino acids: CASSLGGTSDYEQYF. The DNA for the CDR3 is TGTGCCAGTAGTTTAGGGGGGACAAGCGACTACGAGCAGTACTTC.